Each of the 17 T cell receptor beta chains below was sequenced from the same sample in a study of blood T cell repertoires in COVID-19. The protocol was immunoSEQ multiplex PCR, while the TCRdb copy is restricted to in-frame clones and leaves out a portion. The table lists some 80,000 clones, 90% of them singletons. The specimen was peripheral blood. These receptors came from a woman aged 80 or older with acute or convalescent COVID-19.

The rearrangement links TRBV5-5 to TRBJ1-3; no clear D gene. V lost 0 bases, J lost 4 bases, and 11 bases lay in between. Germline lookup yields CDR1 SGHKS and CDR2 YYEKEE (reference sequence). The CDR3 spans 15 residues. Here the CDR3 reads CASSLDLGAGNTIYF. CDR3 in DNA: TGTGCCAGCAGCTTGGACCTGGGCGCCGGAAACACCATATATTTT.

The chain recombines TRBV5-4 with TRBJ1-2; no firm D call. Trimming stripped 4 bases from V and 0 bases from J, with 13 bases between. The length of the CDR3 is 15 residues. Germline V CDR1 and CDR2: SGHNT, YYREEE (reference sequence). CDR3 DNA: TGTGCCAGCAGCCCCCGGACGGGAGCTAACTATGGCTACACCTTC. It encodes CASSPRTGANYGYTF.

The rearrangement links TRBV7-3 to TRBJ2-2; 13 nucleotides agree with TRBD2. Germline loops: CDR1 SGHTA, CDR2 FQGTGA. The CDR3 is made up of 20 amino acids. Trimming cost V 2 bases and J 4 bases; bases outside gene matches: 13. The CDR3 DNA reads as TGTGCCAGCAGCTTACCCCGGACTAGCGGGAGACCAGGGGGCACCGGGGAGCTGTTTTTT. Its translation is CASSLPRTSGRPGGTGELFF. Full variable domain (rest looked up from reference TRBV7-3 and TRBJ2-2): GAGVSQTPSNKVTEKGKYVELRCDPISGHTALYWYRQSLGQGPEFLIYFQGTGAADDSGLPNDRFFAVRPEGSVSTLKIQRTERGDSAVYLCASSLPRTSGRPGGTGELFFGEGSRLTVL.

The rearrangement links TRBV7-9 to TRBJ1-6; no firm D call. Trimming took 2 bases from V and 11 from J, leaving 7 bases between them. In germline, CDR1 is SEHNR, CDR2 FQNEAQ (reference sequence). The CDR3 covers 12 residues. The CDR3 region is CASSLTGTPLHF. Written as DNA, the CDR3 is TGTGCCAGCAGCTTAACGGGTACACCCCTCCACTTT.

The chain carries TRBV27 and TRBJ2-7; 10 bases are shared with TRBD1. The CDR3 runs 15 residues. Germline values: CDR1 MNHEY, CDR2 SMNVEV (reference sequence). Trimming removed 5 bases from V and 5 bases from J; junction bases left unmatched: 9. As DNA, the CDR3 is TGTGCCAGCAGTACGCGGGACAGGGGTCATAACGAGCAGTACTTC. It encodes CASSTRDRGHNEQYF.

J is TRBJ1-1 and V is TRBV7-8; TRBD1 matches at 7 bases. CDR1 and CDR2 from the germline V gene are SGHVS and FQNEAQ. The CDR3 consists of 13 residues. With 5 bases clipped from V and 11 bases from J, the junction kept 11 bases outside the gene matches. Here the CDR3 reads CASSPGTAGNAFF. CDR3 bases: TGTGCCAGCAGCCCTGGGACAGCTGGGAATGCTTTCTTT.

The rearrangement links TRBV7-8 to TRBJ1-3, with D maybe TRBD1 (6 bases). The CDR3 length is 16 residues. Per the germline V gene, CDR1 is SGHVS and CDR2 is FQNEAQ. V dropped 5 bases and J dropped 4 bases, with 18 bases sitting between them. CDR3 in amino acids: CASSQPGHYFGNTIYF. The DNA of the CDR3 is TGTGCCAGCAGCCAGCCGGGACACTATTTCGGAAACACCATATATTTT.

The rearrangement uses TRBV11-3 and TRBJ2-6; 9 bases fit TRBD1. CDR3 length equals 17 residues. V was pared by 4 bases and J by 3 bases, with 7 bases of the junction left unmatched. The germline gives CDR1 SGHNT, CDR2 YENEEA. CDR3 amino acids: CASSSSLGQGGANVLTF. The CDR3 DNA reads TGTGCCAGCAGCTCCTCCCTGGGACAGGGTGGGGCCAACGTCCTGACTTTC.

The rearrangement uses TRBV10-3 and TRBJ1-6; weak D call: TRBD1 (6 bases). The CDR3 spans 14 residues. Trimming left V 5 bases short and J 9 bases short, with 14 bases between. Germline V gene sequence: CDR1 ENHRY, CDR2 SYGVKD. CDR3 nucleotide sequence: TGTGCCATCAGTCCGGCAGGGGTGGGTTCACCCCTCCACTTT. Translating gives CAISPAGVGSPLHF.

The sample holds one count of this clone. The genes are TRBV5-1 and TRBJ2-2; TRBD1 might be the D (6 bases). The CDR3 is 15 residues long. Germline CDR1 is SGHRS and CDR2 is YFSETQ. The V and J ends lost 5 bases and 3 bases respectively, with 14 bases between them. The CDR3 loop reads CASRSRTAYTGELFF. The CDR3 nucleotides are TGCGCCAGCAGATCTCGGACAGCCTACACCGGGGAGCTGTTTTTT.

The chain is built from TRBV5-1 and TRBJ1-2; 9 bases map to TRBD1. V trimming: 8 bases; J trimming: 7 bases; junction bases outside the gene matches: 9. The CDR3 is 13 residues long. The germline gives CDR1 SGHRS, CDR2 YFSETQ. CDR3 coding DNA: TGCGCCAGTCAACCGGGACAGGGAATTGGCTACACCTTC. Translation: CASQPGQGIGYTF.

The table lists this clone with a few counts. The V and J genes are TRBV2 and TRBJ1-5; 8 bases align to TRBD1. Trimming removed 4 bases from V and 3 bases from J; junction bases left unmatched: 2. CDR3 length equals 14 residues. The germline CDR1 and CDR2 sequences are SNHLY and FYNNEI. The CDR3 DNA reads as TGTGCCAGCAGTGCTCAGGGGGCCAATCAGCCCCAGCATTTT. This sequence encodes CASSAQGANQPQHF.

The chain uses TRBV6-5 and TRBJ1-2, with a possible D match to TRBD1 (5 bases). Trimming removed 5 bases from V and 7 bases from J, with 11 bases in between. In germline, CDR1 is MNHEY, CDR2 SVGAGI. This CDR3 region has 12 residues. CDR3 in DNA: TGTGCCAGCAGTCAGGGTTTGGGTGGCTACACCTTC. Translation gives CASSQGLGGYTF.

Points on this clone: This sample also contains other DNA sequences that code for the same CDR3. The chain has TRBV5-1 and TRBJ1-3; D uncertain. Germline V gene data show CDR1 as SGHRS and CDR2 as YFSETQ. The CDR3 covers 15 residues. Trimming removed 1 base at V and 0 bases at J, with 8 bases between. The CDR3 bases are TGCGCCAGCAGCTTGTCAGGTGGCTCTGGAAACACCATATATTTT. This translates into CASSLSGGSGNTIYF.

The gene calls are TRBV3-1 (or the pseudogene TRBV3-2) and TRBJ2-5, with no clear D. The CDR3 is 15 residues long. Germline V gives CDR1 LGHDT, CDR2 YNNKEL (reference sequence). The V and J ends lost 4 bases and 0 bases respectively, with 12 bases between them. This CDR3 is CASSPSSQYQETQYF. The CDR3 DNA follows: TGTGCCAGCAGCCCCTCCTCCCAGTACCAAGAGACCCAGTACTTC.

The J gene is TRBJ2-2, the V gene TRBV6-2 or TRBV6-3; 7 bases map to TRBD2. CDR1 MNHEY and CDR2 SVGEGT come from the germline V gene. V lost 6 bases, J lost 3 bases, and 7 bases stayed unmatched. The CDR3 has 15 amino acids. The CDR3 nucleotides read TGTGCCAGCAGCCCCGGGGGGACCTACACCGGGGAGCTGTTTTTT. Its translation: CASSPGGTYTGELFF.

The chain has TRBV5-1 and TRBJ2-5; 10 bases are a match to TRBD2. The V gene end was trimmed by 1 base and the J gene end by 2 bases; junction bases not matched to a gene: 5. The CDR3 sequence is 16 residues long. The V gene's germline CDR1 is SGHRS and CDR2 YFSETQ. In nucleotides, the CDR3 is TGCGCCAGCAGCTTGTGGGCTAGCGGGGGTCAAGAGACCCAGTACTTC. Its translation is CASSLWASGGQETQYF.